The 2 T cell receptor beta chains below come from one sample, sequenced in a study of glioma-infiltrating T cells. TCR alpha and beta CDR3 regions were amplified from RNA using iRepertoire nested multiplex PCR. Via MiXCR, TCRdb re-called the multiplex PCR reads, giving one row per CDR3 protein. The data hold about 380,000 distinct CDR3 sequences, with 41% observed a single time. The sample comprised glioma tissue, nonneoplastic brain tissue, or PBMCs (not recorded which). The receptors come from a human donor with low-grade glioma or glioblastoma, undergoing nonglioma brain surgery, or in good health (not recorded which).

On this clonotype: A much larger clonotype is one base distant, so this may be a read error. The rearrangement joins TRBV6-1 to TRBJ2-7; a possible D gene is TRBD2 (5 bases). Germline V gene sequence: CDR1 MNHNS, CDR2 SASEGT. The CDR3 has 15 residues. V lost 6 bases and J lost 3, with 18 bases in between. This chain's CDR3 is CASSLTLAADYEQYF. The CDR3 DNA reads TGTGCCAGCAGCCTCACGCTAGCCGCGGACTACGAGCAGTACTTC.

This chain uses TRBV4-1 with TRBJ1-6, with D hard to call. Per germline, CDR1 MGHRA and CDR2 YSYEKL. The CDR3 has 17 amino acids. V lost 4 bases, J lost 7 bases, and 20 bases lay in between. CDR3 nucleotides: TGCGCCAGCAGCCTAAACCCCGGGGAGGCAGCAAATTCACCCCTCCACTTT. This gives the protein CASSLNPGEAANSPLHF.